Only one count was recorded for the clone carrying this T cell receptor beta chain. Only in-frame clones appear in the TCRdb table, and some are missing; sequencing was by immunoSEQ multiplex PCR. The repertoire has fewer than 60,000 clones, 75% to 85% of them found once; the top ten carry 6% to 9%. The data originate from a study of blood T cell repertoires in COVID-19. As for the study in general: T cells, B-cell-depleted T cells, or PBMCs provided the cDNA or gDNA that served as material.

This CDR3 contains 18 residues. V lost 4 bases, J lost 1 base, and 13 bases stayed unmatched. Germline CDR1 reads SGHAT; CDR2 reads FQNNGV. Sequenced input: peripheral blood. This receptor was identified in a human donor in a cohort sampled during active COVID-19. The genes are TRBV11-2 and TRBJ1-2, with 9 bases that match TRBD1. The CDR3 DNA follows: TGTGCCAGCAGCTCCCGGGACAGGGACCGCCAGATTAACTATGGCTACACCTTC. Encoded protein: CASSSRDRDRQINYGYTF.